This TCR beta chain was documented in a study of blood T cell repertoires in COVID-19. Overall study: T cells, B-cell-depleted T cells, or PBMCs supplied cDNA or gDNA.

Assay: immunoSEQ multiplex PCR; the TCRdb copy retains only in-frame clones and omits some. Here the sample spans about 200,000 clones, about 85% being singletons. From germline, CDR1 is SGDLS and CDR2 YYNGEE. The CDR3 has 16 residues. Trimming at V came to 0 bases and at J to 0 bases, leaving 6 bases not matched to a gene. This chain links TRBV9 with TRBJ2-7; 7 bases are shared with TRBD2. The source is a woman of 80 years or more with acute or convalescent COVID-19. Sequences were obtained from peripheral blood. The CDR3 reads CASSVGLAEGSYEQYF. The CDR3, as DNA: TGTGCCAGCAGCGTAGGCCTAGCGGAAGGCTCCTACGAGCAGTACTTC.